This entry describes one T cell receptor (beta chain). The antigen is undetermined. The data are from a study of T-cell memory formation after mild COVID-19. Findings and caveats of the study: Pre-infection memory harbored some responding clones, suggesting cross-reactive memory joined. The main location of contracting CD4+ clones was CM and EM, and that of contracting CD8+ clones was EMRA.

5'RACE primed at constant segments yielded TCR alpha and TCR beta cDNA libraries bearing sample barcodes and UMIs. TCRdb processed the 5' RACE reads anew with MiXCR; each CDR3 protein has one entry. The data contain 160,000 or so distinct CDR3 sequences, less than 40% of them singletons. The length of the CDR3 is 15 residues. CDR1 is SGHTA and CDR2 is FQGNSA in the germline V gene. With 1 base removed from V and 2 bases from J, the gap between germline ends came to 8 bases. The V and J genes are TRBV7-2 and TRBJ2-2; D unclear. The source is an adult woman who had mild COVID-19 (a few samples of this study predate the infection). Cell type and time point are not known. Material for sequencing was PBMCs or a T cell subset sorted from them (not recorded which). The CDR3 spells CASSLVGFNTGELFF. CDR3 DNA: TGTGCCAGCAGCTTAGTCGGGTTCAACACCGGGGAGCTGTTTTTT.